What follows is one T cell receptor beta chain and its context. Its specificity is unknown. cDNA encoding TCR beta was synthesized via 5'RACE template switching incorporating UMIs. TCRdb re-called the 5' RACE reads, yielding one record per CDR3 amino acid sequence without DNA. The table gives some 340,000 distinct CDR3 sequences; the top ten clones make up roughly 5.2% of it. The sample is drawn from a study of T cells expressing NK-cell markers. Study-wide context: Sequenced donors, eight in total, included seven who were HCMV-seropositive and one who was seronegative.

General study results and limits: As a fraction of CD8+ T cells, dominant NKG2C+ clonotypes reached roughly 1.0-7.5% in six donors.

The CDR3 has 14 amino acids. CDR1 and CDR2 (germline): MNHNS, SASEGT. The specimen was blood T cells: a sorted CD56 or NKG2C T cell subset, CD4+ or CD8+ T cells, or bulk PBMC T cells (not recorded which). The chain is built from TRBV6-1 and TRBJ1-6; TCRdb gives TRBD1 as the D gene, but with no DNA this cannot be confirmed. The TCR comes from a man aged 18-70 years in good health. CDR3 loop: CASRGDRVFSPLHF.